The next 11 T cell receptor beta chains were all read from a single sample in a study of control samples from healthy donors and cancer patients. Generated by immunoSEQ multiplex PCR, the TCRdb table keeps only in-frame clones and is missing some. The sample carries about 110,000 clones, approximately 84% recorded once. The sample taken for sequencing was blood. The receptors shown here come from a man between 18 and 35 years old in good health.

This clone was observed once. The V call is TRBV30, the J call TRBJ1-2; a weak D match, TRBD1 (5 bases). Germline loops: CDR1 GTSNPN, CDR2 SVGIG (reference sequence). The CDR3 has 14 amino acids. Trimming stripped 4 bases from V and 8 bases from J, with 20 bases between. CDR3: CAWNLRGGKTGYTF. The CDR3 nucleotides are TGTGCCTGGAATCTCCGGGGGGGTAAAACGGGCTACACCTTC.

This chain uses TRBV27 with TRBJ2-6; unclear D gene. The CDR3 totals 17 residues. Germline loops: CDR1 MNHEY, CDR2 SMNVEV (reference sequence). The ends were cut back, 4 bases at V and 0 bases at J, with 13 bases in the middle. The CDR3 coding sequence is TGTGCCAGCAGTTCCTACAAATTGTACTCTGGGGCCAACGTCCTGACTTTC. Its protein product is CASSSYKLYSGANVLTF.

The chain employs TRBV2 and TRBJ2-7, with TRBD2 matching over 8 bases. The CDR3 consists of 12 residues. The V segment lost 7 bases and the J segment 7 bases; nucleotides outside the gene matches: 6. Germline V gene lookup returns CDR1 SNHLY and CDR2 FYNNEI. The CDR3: CASTVAGWEQYF. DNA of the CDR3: TGTGCCAGCACCGTAGCGGGGTGGGAGCAGTACTTC.

The chain's CDR3 is CASSLRGQGRQPQHF. CDR3 nucleotides: TGTGCCAGCAGCTTGAGGGGACAGGGAAGACAGCCCCAGCATTTT. The chain employs TRBV5-6 and TRBJ1-5; 9 bases line up with TRBD1. There are 15 residues in the CDR3. The germline CDR1 and CDR2 sequences are SGHDT and YYEEEE. V shed 1 base and J 7 bases; nucleotides not matched to a gene: 6.

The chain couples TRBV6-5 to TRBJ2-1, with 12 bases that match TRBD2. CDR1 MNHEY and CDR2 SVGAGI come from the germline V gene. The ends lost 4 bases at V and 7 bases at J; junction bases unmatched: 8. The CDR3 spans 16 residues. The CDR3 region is CASSFRLAGASNEQFF. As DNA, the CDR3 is TGTGCCAGCAGTTTTAGACTAGCGGGGGCTTCGAATGAGCAGTTCTTC.

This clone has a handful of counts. The CDR3 here is CASTRQGYQPQHF. Written as DNA, the CDR3 is TGTGCCAGCACGCGACAGGGCTATCAGCCCCAGCATTTT. The V and J genes are TRBV2 and TRBJ1-5; TRBD1 matches at 7 bases. The trim removed 7 bases at V and 5 bases at J, leaving 5 bases unmatched. This CDR3 comprises 13 residues. Germline V gene lookup returns CDR1 SNHLY and CDR2 FYNNEI.

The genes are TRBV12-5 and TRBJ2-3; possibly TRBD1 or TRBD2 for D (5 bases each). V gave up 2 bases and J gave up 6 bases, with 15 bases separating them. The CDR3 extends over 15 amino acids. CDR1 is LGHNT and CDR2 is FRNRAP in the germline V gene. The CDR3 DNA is TGTGCTAGTGGTTTGATGAGGGGCCCGGGGGATACGCAGTATTTT. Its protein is CASGLMRGPGDTQYF.

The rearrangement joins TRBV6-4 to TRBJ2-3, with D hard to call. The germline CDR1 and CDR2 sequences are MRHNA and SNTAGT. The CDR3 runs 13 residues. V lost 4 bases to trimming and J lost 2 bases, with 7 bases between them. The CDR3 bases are TGTGCCAGCAGTGTGCGAGCCACAGATACGCAGTATTTT. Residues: CASSVRATDTQYF.

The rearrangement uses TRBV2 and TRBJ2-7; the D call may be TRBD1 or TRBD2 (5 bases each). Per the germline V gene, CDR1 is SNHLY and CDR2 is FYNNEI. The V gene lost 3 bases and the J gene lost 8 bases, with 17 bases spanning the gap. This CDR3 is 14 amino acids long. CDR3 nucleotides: TGTGCCAGCAGTGATAGTTTTTCAAGGGGACAGCAGTACGTC. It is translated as CASSDSFSRGQQYV.

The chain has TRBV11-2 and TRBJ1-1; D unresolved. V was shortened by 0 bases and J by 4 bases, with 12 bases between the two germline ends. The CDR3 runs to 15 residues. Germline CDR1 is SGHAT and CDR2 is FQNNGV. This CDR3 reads CASSLDLTGVTEAFF. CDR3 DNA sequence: TGTGCCAGCAGCTTAGATCTAACCGGGGTCACTGAAGCTTTCTTT.

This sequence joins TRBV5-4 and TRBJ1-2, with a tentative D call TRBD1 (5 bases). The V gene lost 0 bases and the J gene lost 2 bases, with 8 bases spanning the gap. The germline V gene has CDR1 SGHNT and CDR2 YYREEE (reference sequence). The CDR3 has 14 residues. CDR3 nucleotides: TGTGCCAGCAGCTTGGCCGGGGGGAACTATGGCTACACCTTC. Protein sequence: CASSLAGGNYGYTF.